The present entry profiles one T cell receptor (beta chain) with its context. Its antigen is unidentified. The data derive from a study of OX40 agonist ivuxolimab in advanced cancers. Study details: Three patients got partial responses; one had hepatocellular carcinoma and two had cutaneous melanoma. Study-level results: Clonal expansion from baseline to week 6 occurred in both CD4+ and CD8+ T cells.

The germline V gene encodes CDR1 LNHNV and CDR2 YYDKDF (reference sequence). J gave up 3 bases and V 4 bases, and 3 bases lay outside the gene matches. This CDR3 has 13 residues. Profiling relied on immunoSEQ multiplex PCR, and the TCRdb table lists in-frame clones only, not all of them. The sample contains about 50,000 clones, nearly 95% of which appear only once. This sequence joins TRBV15 and TRBJ2-7; 7 nucleotides agree with TRBD1. This sample comprised CD4+ or CD8+ T cells sorted from blood, obtained in a trial of the OX40 agonist ivuxolimab. This TCR was sampled from an adult with an advanced solid tumor such as melanoma, head and neck, liver or kidney cancer. The CDR3 sequence: CATSTGTDYEQYV. For the CDR3, the DNA is TGTGCCACCAGCACCGGGACAGACTACGAGCAGTACGTC.